This T cell receptor beta chain derives from a study of response to subunit inactivated influenza vaccine. Study results and limitations: After each seasonal influenza vaccination, few new T cells are recruited, the authors suggested.

V lost 6 bases to trimming and J lost 7 bases, with 19 bases between them. The CDR3 sequence is 15 residues long. From the RT-PCR reads, TCRdb called clonotypes with MiXCR, one entry per CDR3 protein. The sample shows roughly 520,000 distinct CDR3 sequences, 25% of them seen only once. Details on this clonotype: As yet, its antigen is unknown.

This TCR was recovered from a man over 45 who received an inactivated influenza vaccine. The specimen comprised CD4+ T cells sorted from PBMCs, sampled 5 days after vaccination. The chain is built from TRBV12-3 or TRBV12-4 and TRBJ1-5; D may be TRBD1 (5 bases). CDR3 protein: CASSQYRDSIQPQHF. The CDR3 nucleotides are TGTGCCAGCAGCCAATACCGGGACTCTATCCAGCCCCAGCATTTT.